Below, 23 T cell receptor beta chains from the same sample are listed, as sequenced in a study of T cells in women clearing cervical HPV infection. TCRdb's copy holds only in-frame clones and misses some; the assay was immunoSEQ multiplex PCR. The specimen's table records 25,000 to 35,000 clones. Sequenced: blood buffy coat. These receptors were taken from a woman between 18 and 70 years old with a cervical HPV16 infection that either progressed to CIN3+ or cleared (not recorded which).

According to its frequency, this clone is medium-sized. The read comes to an end 3 residues before the CDR3 does, leaving the germline J gene to fill in the end. The V gene is TRBV14, the J gene TRBJ2-4, with 8 bases that match TRBD2. Germline values: CDR1 SGHDN, CDR2 FVKESK. V was pared by 0 bases and J by 4 bases, with 8 bases of the junction left unmatched. This CDR3 comprises 17 residues. The CDR3 spells CASSQEGSGSSKNIQYF. The covered CDR3 bases are TGTGCCAGCAGCCAAGAGGGCAGCGGGAGTTCAAAAAACATT.

On this clone itself: Read sequence stops 3 residues before the CDR3 end, and the germline J gene provides the missing end. V is TRBV20-1 and J is TRBJ2-7, with 11 bases identical to TRBD2. Trimming at V came to 2 bases and at J to 0 bases, leaving 6 bases not matched to a gene. The CDR3 is 16 amino acids. The germline V gene has CDR1 DFQATT and CDR2 SNEGSKA (reference sequence). The chain's CDR3 is CSARPTSGKSSYEQYF. The sequenced CDR3 bases are TGCAGTGCTAGACCGACTAGCGGGAAAAGCTCCTACGAG.

Concerning this clone itself: Sequencing ends 3 residues short of the CDR3 end; the germline J gene provides the rest. Other DNA sequences in this specimen translate into the identical CDR3. The chain carries TRBV19 and TRBJ1-3; tentative D call: TRBD1 (6 bases). CDR1 and CDR2 from the germline V gene are LNHDA and SQIVND (reference sequence). With 3 bases removed from V and 4 bases from J, the gap between germline ends came to 16 bases. CDR3 length: 16 residues. The CDR3 DNA, read in part, is TGTGCCAGTAGTATTGGGGGCAGGGACCAAGGAAACACC. This gives the protein CASSIGGRDQGNT. The CDR3, in full, reads CASSIGGRDQGNTIYF.

In regard to this clone: With the read ending 3 residues before the CDR3 end, the germline J gene is used to fill in that end. The chain has TRBV5-1 and TRBJ2-2; 11 nucleotides match TRBD1. Germline loops: CDR1 SGHRS, CDR2 YFSETQ. The CDR3 runs to 15 residues. V dropped 4 bases and J dropped 7; count of bases not matched to a gene: 6. The CDR3 reads CASSIGTGGGGELFF. CDR3 DNA (partial): TGCGCCAGCAGCATCGGGACAGGGGGAGGCGGGGAG.

Worth noting for this clone: The read ends 3 residues early relative to the CDR3; the germline J gene fills the gap. The J gene is TRBJ1-2, the V gene TRBV5-1; possibly TRBD1 for D (6 bases). CDR1 is SGHRS, CDR2 YFSETQ, per germline. Trimming stripped 2 bases from V and 3 bases from J, with 11 bases between. The CDR3 covers 14 residues. The sequenced CDR3 bases are TGCGCCAGCAGCTTTACAGGGTCCGACTATGGC. Translated, it gives CASSFTGSDYG. The full CDR3 is CASSFTGSDYGYTF. Based on the CDR3 plus reference TRBV5-1 and TRBJ1-2, the full variable domain is KAGVTQTPRYLIKTRGQQVTLSCSPISGHRSVSWYQQTPGQGLQFLFEYFSETQRNKGNFPGRFSGRQFSNSRSEMNVSTLELGDSALYLCASSFTGSDYGYTFGSGTRLTVV.

A note on this clone: The CDR3 extends 3 residues past the end of the read, so its final part is completed from the germline J gene. This sequence joins TRBV7-2 and TRBJ2-2; D is possibly TRBD2 (6 bases). The germline CDR1 and CDR2 sequences are SGHTA and FQGNSA. The CDR3 consists of 17 residues. This chain's CDR3 is CASSLASGNSGANVLFF. The sequenced part of the CDR3 DNA is TGTGCCAGCAGCTTAGCTAGCGGAAACTCTGGGGCCAACGTG.

As to this clone: With the read ending 3 residues before the CDR3 end, the germline J gene is used to fill in that end. The V and J genes are TRBV16 and TRBJ1-3; 7 bases map to TRBD1. Germline CDR1 KGHSY, CDR2 FQNENV. This CDR3 contains 14 residues. Trimming took 2 bases from V and 3 from J; bases not matched to a gene: 1. The sequenced CDR3 bases are TGTGCCAGCAGCCAACGACAGGGTGGAAACACC. Translation: CASSQRQGGNT. The whole CDR3 is CASSQRQGGNTIYF.

As concerns this clone: The read ends 3 residues shy of where the CDR3 ends; the end is completed using the germline J gene. V is TRBV6-2 or TRBV6-3 and J is TRBJ1-2; D call uncertain. The CDR3 is 14 amino acids. CDR1 MNHEY and CDR2 SVGEGT come from the germline V gene. The sequenced CDR3 bases are TGTGCCAGCAGTCGACTCGAATACTCCTACGAC. It yields the protein CASSRLEYSYD. The whole CDR3 region reads CASSRLEYSYDYTF.

Comment on this clone: The DNA ends 3 residues before the CDR3 does, and the rest of the CDR3 is filled in from the germline J gene. The chain links TRBV2 to TRBJ1-2; 12 nucleotides agree with TRBD1. This CDR3 region has 12 residues. Germline V gene sequence: CDR1 SNHLY, CDR2 FYNNEI. The sequenced CDR3 bases are TGTGCCGGGGGACAGGGGGCATACGAC. It encodes CAGGQGAYD. The CDR3 as a whole reads CAGGQGAYDYTF.

Comment on this clone: The sequenced fragment ends 3 residues before the CDR3 boundary, so the rest is inferred from the germline J gene. The rearrangement uses TRBV23-1 and TRBJ1-1; D is possibly TRBD1 (6 bases). TRBV23-1 is filed as an ORF, its function uncertain. V was shortened by 10 bases and J by 4 bases, with 16 bases between the two germline ends. The CDR3 is 13 residues long. CDR3 DNA, as far as it was read: TGCGCCACCAAGGCGGGGGCTGGCACTGAA. Translation: CATKAGAGTE. The full CDR3 protein reads CATKAGAGTEAFF.

In the case of this clone: Read data end 3 residues before the CDR3 end; the end is taken from the germline J gene. The gene calls are TRBV28 and TRBJ1-2; TRBD1 might be the D (6 bases). The V and J ends lost 10 bases and 7 bases respectively, with 19 bases between them. This CDR3 comprises 13 residues. Per germline, CDR1 MDHEN and CDR2 SYDVKM. CDR3 protein: CAIEGGGYGGYTF. CDR3 bases read: TGTGCCATCGAGGGGGGGGGCTATGGTGGC.

In regard to this clone: The sequenced fragment ends 3 residues before the CDR3 boundary, so the rest is inferred from the germline J gene. V usage is TRBV13 and J usage is TRBJ2-1, with TRBD2 matching over 13 bases. The CDR3 runs 17 residues. Trimming took 4 bases from V and 6 from J; bases not matched to a gene: 9. The germline gives CDR1 PRHDT, CDR2 FYEKMQ (reference sequence). The CDR3 sequence: CASSSRTSGSSGNEQFF. Partial CDR3 DNA: TGTGCCAGCAGCTCTCGGACTAGCGGGAGCTCTGGCAATGAG.

In regard to this clone: The read finishes 3 residues shy of the CDR3 end, and the germline J gene is used to complete it. This sequence joins TRBV28 and TRBJ1-1; 7 bases are a match to TRBD1. This CDR3 is 13 amino acids long. Germline V gene lookup returns CDR1 MDHEN and CDR2 SYDVKM. The CDR3 bases that were read are TGTGCCAGCGGAGGGGGCCAGGGATTTGGT. It specifies CASGGGQGFG. The entire CDR3 protein is CASGGGQGFGAFF.

CDR3 DNA, as far as it was read: TGTGCCAGCAGCTTAGCCCCGCCAGGGGGTTGGGAGACC. Translated: CASSLAPPGGWET. The whole CDR3 protein reads CASSLAPPGGWETQYF. The genes are TRBV7-2 and TRBJ2-5, with 7 bases fitting TRBD1. Sequencing ends 3 residues short of the CDR3 end; the germline J gene provides the rest. Per the germline V gene, CDR1 is SGHTA and CDR2 is FQGNSA. The CDR3 is 16 residues long. V gave up 0 bases and J gave up 5 bases; unmatched junction bases: 9. The full variable domain, in which reference TRBV7-2 and TRBJ2-5 provide the parts outside the CDR3, is GAGVSQSPSNKVTEKGKDVELRCDPISGHTALYWYRQSLGQGLEFLIYFQGNSAPDKSGLPSDRFSAERTGGSVSTLTIQRTQQEDSAVYLCASSLAPPGGWETQYFGPGTRLLVL.

With respect to this clone: Read coverage stops 3 residues before the CDR3 terminus; the germline J gene supplies the remainder. This chain connects TRBV5-6 to TRBJ1-5, with 8 bases that match TRBD1. With 2 bases clipped from V and 6 bases from J, the junction kept 1 base outside the gene matches. The CDR3 spans 13 residues. Germline V gives CDR1 SGHDT, CDR2 YYEEEE. CDR3 sequence reads: CASSFDRGQPQHF. The sequenced CDR3 bases are TGTGCCAGCAGCTTTGACAGGGGTCAGCCC.

In regard to this clone: The sequence runs out 3 residues before the end of the CDR3; the remainder is reconstructed from the germline J gene. This chain uses TRBV6-4 with TRBJ2-1; TRBD2 matches 9 bases. The V segment lost 0 bases and the J segment 7 bases; nucleotides outside the gene matches: 7. CDR1 is MRHNA and CDR2 is SNTAGT in the germline V gene. There are 16 residues in the CDR3. CDR3 bases read: TGTGCCAGCAGTGACTCAGGGCGGGAGGGTTTGAATGAG. This encodes CASSDSGREGLNE. The full CDR3 protein reads CASSDSGREGLNEQFF.

With respect to this clone: The CDR3 is cut off 3 residues early in the read; its end comes from the germline J gene. The rearrangement uses TRBV5-1 and TRBJ2-7; 9 bases line up with TRBD2. V shed 2 bases and J 1 base; nucleotides not matched to a gene: 4. The germline CDR1 and CDR2 sequences are SGHRS and YFSETQ. The CDR3 length is 15 residues. The part of the CDR3 DNA that was read is TGCGCCAGCAGCTTTGAAACTAGCGGGTCCTACGAG. Translation: CASSFETSGSYE. In full, the CDR3 reads CASSFETSGSYEQYF. Full variable domain (remainder filled in from reference TRBV5-1 and TRBJ2-7): KAGVTQTPRYLIKTRGQQVTLSCSPISGHRSVSWYQQTPGQGLQFLFEYFSETQRNKGNFPGRFSGRQFSNSRSEMNVSTLELGDSALYLCASSFETSGSYEQYFGPGTRLTVT.

Comment on this clone: The read terminates 3 residues ahead of where the CDR3 ends, so the germline J gene completes it. The J gene is TRBJ2-1, the V gene TRBV6-4, with 9 bases identical to TRBD2. Germline CDR1 is MRHNA and CDR2 is SNTAGT. The V segment lost 0 bases and the J segment 8 bases; nucleotides outside the gene matches: 8. This CDR3 has 16 residues. This CDR3 reads CASSDSRASGKDEQFF. The CDR3 DNA, read in part, is TGTGCCAGCAGTGACTCGAGGGCTAGCGGGAAGGATGAG.

Notes on this clone: The CDR3 extends 3 residues past the end of the read, so its final part is completed from the germline J gene. The rearrangement uses TRBV16 and TRBJ1-1, with D uncertain. Germline V lookup: CDR1 KGHSY, CDR2 FQNENV. Trimming removed 6 bases from V and 0 bases from J, with 14 bases in between. The CDR3 sequence is 15 residues long. CDR3 region: CASSHSSRLNTEAFF. CDR3 DNA, as far as it was read: TGTGCCAGCAGTCACTCCTCGCGGTTGAACACTGAA.

As for this clone: The CDR3 goes on 3 residues after the read ends, and that part is filled in from the germline J gene. The chain joins TRBV11-2 to TRBJ1-6, with 7 bases identical to TRBD1. This CDR3 has 15 amino acids. After removal of 7 bases from V and 10 bases from J, the junction contained 13 bases not matched to a gene. Germline CDR1 reads SGHAT; CDR2 reads FQNNGV. Incomplete CDR3 DNA: TGTGCCAGCACCAGCACACAGGGGAACGGCTCACCC. The encoded protein is CASTSTQGNGSP. From start to end, the CDR3 is CASTSTQGNGSPLHF.

For this clone: The read gets to within 3 residues of the CDR3 end, and the germline J gene fills in the rest. The rearrangement uses TRBV5-1 and TRBJ2-5; D is possibly TRBD2 (5 bases). Germline V gives CDR1 SGHRS, CDR2 YFSETQ. The CDR3 spans 13 residues. V was clipped by 3 bases and J by 5 bases, with 11 bases between them. The CDR3 is CASSSSPGETQYF. Incomplete CDR3 DNA: TGCGCCAGCAGCTCCTCCCCGGGGGAGACC.

On this clone itself: The read ends 3 residues shy of where the CDR3 ends; the end is completed using the germline J gene. The chain is built from TRBV5-1 and TRBJ2-7, with TRBD2 as a possible D gene (6 bases). CDR1 is SGHRS, CDR2 YFSETQ, per germline. Trimming cost V 4 bases and J 3 bases, with 14 bases left between them. This CDR3 is 14 amino acids long. The covered CDR3 bases are TGCGCCAGCAGCGCTGAGGCGGGGAGCTACGAG. Its translation is CASSAEAGSYE. In full, the CDR3 reads CASSAEAGSYEQYF.

Regarding this clone: The read terminates 3 residues before the CDR3 end, so the remaining end is supplied by the germline J gene. The rearrangement joins TRBV5-1 to TRBJ1-4; D might be TRBD1 (6 bases). The CDR3 loop spans 16 amino acids. Between the trimmed V and J ends, which lost 4 bases and 2 bases, there was a span of 15 bases. CDR1 is SGHRS and CDR2 is YFSETQ in the germline V gene. The DNA read from the CDR3 is TGCGCCAGCAGCATACAGGGAGTAGTGACTAATGAAAAA. It translates to CASSIQGVVTNEK. The whole CDR3 sequence is CASSIQGVVTNEKLFF.